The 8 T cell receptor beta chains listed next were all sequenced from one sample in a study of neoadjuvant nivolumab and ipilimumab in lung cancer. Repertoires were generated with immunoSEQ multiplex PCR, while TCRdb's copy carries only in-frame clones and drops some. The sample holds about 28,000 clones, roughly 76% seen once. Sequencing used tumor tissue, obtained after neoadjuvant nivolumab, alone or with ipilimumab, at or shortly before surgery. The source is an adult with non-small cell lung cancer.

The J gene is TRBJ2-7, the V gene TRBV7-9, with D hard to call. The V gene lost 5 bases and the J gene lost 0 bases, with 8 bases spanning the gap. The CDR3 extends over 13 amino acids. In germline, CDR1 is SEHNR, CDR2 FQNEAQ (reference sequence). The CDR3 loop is CASSGRVSYEQYF. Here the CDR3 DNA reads TGTGCCAGCAGCGGCCGGGTCTCCTACGAGCAGTACTTC.

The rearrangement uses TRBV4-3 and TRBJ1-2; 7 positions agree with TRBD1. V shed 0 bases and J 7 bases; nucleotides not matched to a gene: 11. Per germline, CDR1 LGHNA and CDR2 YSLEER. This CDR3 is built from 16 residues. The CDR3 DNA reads TGCGCCAGCAGCCAAGAAGCGACAGGGAAGAGCTCTGGCTACACCTTC. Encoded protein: CASSQEATGKSSGYTF.

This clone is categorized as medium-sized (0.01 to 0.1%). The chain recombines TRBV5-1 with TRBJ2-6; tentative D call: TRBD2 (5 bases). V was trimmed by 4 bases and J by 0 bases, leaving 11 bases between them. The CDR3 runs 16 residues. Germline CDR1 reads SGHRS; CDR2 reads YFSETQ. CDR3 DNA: TGCGCCAGCAGCATTGGACTGATCTCTGGGGCCAACGTCCTGACTTTC. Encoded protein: CASSIGLISGANVLTF.

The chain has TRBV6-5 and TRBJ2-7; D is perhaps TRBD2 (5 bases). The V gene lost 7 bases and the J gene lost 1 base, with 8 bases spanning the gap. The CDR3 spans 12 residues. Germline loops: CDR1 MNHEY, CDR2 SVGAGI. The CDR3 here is CASIGLSYEQYF. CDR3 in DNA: TGTGCCAGCATCGGACTTTCCTACGAGCAGTACTTC.

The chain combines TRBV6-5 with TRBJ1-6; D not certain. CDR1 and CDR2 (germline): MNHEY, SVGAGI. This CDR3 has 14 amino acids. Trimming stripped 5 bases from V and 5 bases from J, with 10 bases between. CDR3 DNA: TGTGCCAGCAGTCCCGACAAAGATAATTCACCCCTCCACTTT. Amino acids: CASSPDKDNSPLHF.

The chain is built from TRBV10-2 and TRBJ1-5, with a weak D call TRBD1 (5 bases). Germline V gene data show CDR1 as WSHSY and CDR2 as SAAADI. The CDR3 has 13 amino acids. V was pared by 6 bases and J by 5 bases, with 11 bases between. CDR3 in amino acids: CASRGRVDQPQHF. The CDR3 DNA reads TGCGCCAGCAGGGGCAGGGTCGATCAGCCCCAGCATTTT.

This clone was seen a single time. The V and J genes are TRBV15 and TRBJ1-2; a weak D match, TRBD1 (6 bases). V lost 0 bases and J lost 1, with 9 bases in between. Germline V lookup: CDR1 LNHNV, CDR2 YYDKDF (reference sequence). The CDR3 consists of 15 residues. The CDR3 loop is CATSRDQGNNYGYTF. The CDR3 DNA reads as TGTGCCACCAGCAGAGATCAGGGGAATAACTATGGCTACACCTTC.

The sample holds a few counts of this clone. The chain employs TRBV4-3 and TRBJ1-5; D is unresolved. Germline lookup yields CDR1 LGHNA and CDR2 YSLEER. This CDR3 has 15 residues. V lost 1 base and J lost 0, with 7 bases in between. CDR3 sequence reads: CASSQAAISNQPQHF. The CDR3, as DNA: TGCGCCAGCAGCCAAGCGGCCATTAGCAATCAGCCCCAGCATTTT.